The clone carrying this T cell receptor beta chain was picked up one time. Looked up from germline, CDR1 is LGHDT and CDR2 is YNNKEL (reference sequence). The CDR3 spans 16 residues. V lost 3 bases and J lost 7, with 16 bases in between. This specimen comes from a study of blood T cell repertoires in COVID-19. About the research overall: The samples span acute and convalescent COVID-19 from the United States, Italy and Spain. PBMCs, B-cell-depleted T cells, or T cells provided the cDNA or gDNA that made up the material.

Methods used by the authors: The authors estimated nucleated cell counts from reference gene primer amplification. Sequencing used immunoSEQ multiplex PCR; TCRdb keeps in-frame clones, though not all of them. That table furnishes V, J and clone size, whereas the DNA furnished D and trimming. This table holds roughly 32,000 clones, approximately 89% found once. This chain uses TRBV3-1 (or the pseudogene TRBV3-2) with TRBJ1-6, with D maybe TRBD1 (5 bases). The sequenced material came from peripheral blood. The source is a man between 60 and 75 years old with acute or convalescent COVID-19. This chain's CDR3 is CASSHGMGGGNSPLHF. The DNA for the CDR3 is TGTGCCAGCAGCCATGGGATGGGGGGGGGAAATTCACCCCTCCACTTT.